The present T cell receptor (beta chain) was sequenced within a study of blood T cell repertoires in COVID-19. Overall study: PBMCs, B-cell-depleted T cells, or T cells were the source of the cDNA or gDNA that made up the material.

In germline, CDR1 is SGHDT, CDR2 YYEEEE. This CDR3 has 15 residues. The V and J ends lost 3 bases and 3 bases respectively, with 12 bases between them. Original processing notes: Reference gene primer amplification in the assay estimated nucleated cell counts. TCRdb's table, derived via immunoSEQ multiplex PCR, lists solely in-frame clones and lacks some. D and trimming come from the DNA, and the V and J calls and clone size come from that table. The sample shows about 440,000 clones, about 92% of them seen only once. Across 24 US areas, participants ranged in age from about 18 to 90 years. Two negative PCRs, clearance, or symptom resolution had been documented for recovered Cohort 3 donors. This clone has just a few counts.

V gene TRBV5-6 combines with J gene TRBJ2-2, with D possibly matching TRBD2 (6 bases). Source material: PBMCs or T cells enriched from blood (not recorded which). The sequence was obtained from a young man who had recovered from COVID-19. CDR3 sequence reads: CASSSYREYTGELFF. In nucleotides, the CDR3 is TGTGCCAGCAGCTCTTACCGGGAGTACACCGGGGAGCTGTTTTTT.